The source of this T cell receptor beta chain is a study of cytomegalovirus exposure and HLA in healthy donors. Study results and limitations: One variant, a missense change in DCLRE1C, was linked in a later analysis to TCR beta V- and J-gene trimming. In a later analysis, specific HLA alleles were associated with 15,000 to 20,000 TCR beta sequences at a 0.05 false discovery rate. A later analysis reportedly identified an Asian-associated ancestry cluster as carrying fewer N-insertions than the approximately 620-donor mean.

V trimming: 3 bases; J trimming: 5 bases; junction bases outside the gene matches: 9. CDR3 size: 16 residues. Germline V gives CDR1 KGHSH, CDR2 LQKENI. Only one count was recorded for this clone. Antigen: not known. PCR amplification relied on 60 Vbeta primers (plus 13 Jbeta primers). Sequencing used immunoSEQ multiplex PCR; TCRdb keeps in-frame clones, though not all of them. The top ten hold around 4.8% of the sample, which has about 180,000 clones, 84% seen once. J is TRBJ2-7 and V is TRBV18; 11 nucleotides match TRBD1. The TCR was taken from a girl between 10 and 17 years old in good health and CMV-seropositive. Specimen: PBMCs. CDR3 sequence (DNA): TGTGCCAGCTCACCCCTAGAGGGGACAGGGGGTCACGAGCAGTACTTC. Residues: CASSPLEGTGGHEQYF.